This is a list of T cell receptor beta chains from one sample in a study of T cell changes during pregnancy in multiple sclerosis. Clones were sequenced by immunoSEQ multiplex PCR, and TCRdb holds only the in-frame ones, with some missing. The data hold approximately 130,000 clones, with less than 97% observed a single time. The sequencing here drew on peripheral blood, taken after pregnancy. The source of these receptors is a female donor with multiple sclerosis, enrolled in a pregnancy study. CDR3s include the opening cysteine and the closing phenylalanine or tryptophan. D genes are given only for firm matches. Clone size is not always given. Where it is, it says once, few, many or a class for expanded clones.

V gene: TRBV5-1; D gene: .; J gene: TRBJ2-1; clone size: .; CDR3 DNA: TGCGCCAGCAGCTTGGGGCCAAACAATGAGCAGTTCTTC; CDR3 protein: CASSLGPNNEQFF
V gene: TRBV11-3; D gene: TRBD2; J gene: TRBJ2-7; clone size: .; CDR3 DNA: TGTGCCAGCTCATTGGGGGGGAACCCCTACGAGCAGTACTTC; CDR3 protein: CASSLGGNPYEQYF
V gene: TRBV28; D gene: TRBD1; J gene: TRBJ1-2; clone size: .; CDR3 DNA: TGTGCCAGCCGGGACAGGGGGGACTATGGCTACACCTTC; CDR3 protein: CASRDRGDYGYTF
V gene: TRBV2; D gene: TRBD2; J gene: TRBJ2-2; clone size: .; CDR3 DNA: TGTGCCAGCAGTCTAACTAGCGGGAGGGCCACCGGGGAGCTGTTTTTT; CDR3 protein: CASSLTSGRATGELFF
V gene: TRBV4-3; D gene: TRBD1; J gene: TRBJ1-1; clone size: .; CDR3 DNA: TGCGCCAGCAGCCCCGACAGGGGTCAGAACACTGAAGCTTTCTTT; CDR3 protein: CASSPDRGQNTEAFF
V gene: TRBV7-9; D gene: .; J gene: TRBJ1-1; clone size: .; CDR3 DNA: TGTGCCAGCAGCTTAGGGGGGGGTACTGAAGCTTTCTTT; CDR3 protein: CASSLGGGTEAFF
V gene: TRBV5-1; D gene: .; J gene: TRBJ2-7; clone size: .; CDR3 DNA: TGCGCCAGCAGCTCGGACAGCTACGAGCAGTACTTC; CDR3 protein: CASSSDSYEQYF
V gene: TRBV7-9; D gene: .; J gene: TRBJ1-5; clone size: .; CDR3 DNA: TGTGCCAGCAGCTTAGACATGGGGGCCCCCAGGGGTCAGCCCCAGCATTTT; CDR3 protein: CASSLDMGAPRGQPQHF
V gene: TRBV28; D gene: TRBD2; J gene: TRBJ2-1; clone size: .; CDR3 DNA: TGTGCCAGCAGTTTAGGGGCGGGAGGGCTTTTACAGCATGAGCAGTTCTTC; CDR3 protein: CASSLGAGGLLQHEQFF
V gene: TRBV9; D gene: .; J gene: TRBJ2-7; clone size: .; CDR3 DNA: TGTGCCAGCAGCGCAGCCAACAGGGCGAACGAGCAGTACTTC; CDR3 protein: CASSAANRANEQYF
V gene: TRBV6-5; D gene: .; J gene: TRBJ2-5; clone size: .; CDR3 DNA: TGTGCCAGCAGTTACCGGCCCGGGGACCAGTACTTC; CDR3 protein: CASSYRPGDQYF
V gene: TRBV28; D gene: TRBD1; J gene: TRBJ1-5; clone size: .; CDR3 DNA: TGTGCCAGCACTCAGGGGGGCGTTTTGAGAGGCAATCAGCCCCAGCATTTT; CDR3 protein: CASTQGGVLRGNQPQHF
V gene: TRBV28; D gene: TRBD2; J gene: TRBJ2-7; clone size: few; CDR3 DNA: TGTGCCAGCAGTTTCGTGGGGCTAGCGGGGACTTTGGGCTACGAGCAGTACTTC; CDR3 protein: CASSFVGLAGTLGYEQYF
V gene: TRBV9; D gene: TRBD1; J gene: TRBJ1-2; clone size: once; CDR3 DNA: TGTGCCAGCAGCGATAAACCGGGACAGGGTGTCGTGGTTGGCTACACCTTC; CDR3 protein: CASSDKPGQGVVVGYTF
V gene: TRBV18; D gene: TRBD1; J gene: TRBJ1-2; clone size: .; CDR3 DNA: TGTGCCAGCTCACTATTCGAGGGGACAGAATATGGCTACACCTTC; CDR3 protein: CASSLFEGTEYGYTF
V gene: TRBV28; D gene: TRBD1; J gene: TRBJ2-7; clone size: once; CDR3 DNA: TGTGCCAGCAGTCTCGGACAGGGCCCCCACTTC; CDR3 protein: CASSLGQGPHF
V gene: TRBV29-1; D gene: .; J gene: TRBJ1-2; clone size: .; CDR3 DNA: TGCAGCGCCCGGGACACCTATGGCTACACCTTC; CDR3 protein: CSARDTYGYTF
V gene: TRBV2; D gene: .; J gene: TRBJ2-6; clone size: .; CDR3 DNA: TGTGCCAGCAGTGAACTCGCGCCTGGGGCCAACGTCCTGACTTTC; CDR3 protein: CASSELAPGANVLTF
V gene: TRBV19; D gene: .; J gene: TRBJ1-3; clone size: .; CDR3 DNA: TGTGCCAGTAGTATAGTCCGGCGGCATTCCTCTGGAAACACCATATATTTT; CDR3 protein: CASSIVRRHSSGNTIYF
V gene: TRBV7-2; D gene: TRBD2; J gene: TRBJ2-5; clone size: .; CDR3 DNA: TGTGCCAGCAGCTTAGGGAGCGGCGGGAGGTCGTGGGAGACCCAGTACTTC; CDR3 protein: CASSLGSGGRSWETQYF
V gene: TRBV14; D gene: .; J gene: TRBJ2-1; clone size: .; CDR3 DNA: TGTGCCAGCAGCTTTAAAAGTACAGGGTACAATGAGCAGTTCTTC; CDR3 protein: CASSFKSTGYNEQFF
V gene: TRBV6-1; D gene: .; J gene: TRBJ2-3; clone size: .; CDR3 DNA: TGTGCCAGCAGTGAAAAAGACAGGCAACGCACAGATACGCAGTATTTT; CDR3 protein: CASSEKDRQRTDTQYF
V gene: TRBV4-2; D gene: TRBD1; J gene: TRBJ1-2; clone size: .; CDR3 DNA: TGTGCCAGCAGCCCAGGAGGACAGGGGGCTAACTATGGCTACACCTTC; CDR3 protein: CASSPGGQGANYGYTF
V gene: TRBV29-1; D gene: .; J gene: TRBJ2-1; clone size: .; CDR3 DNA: TGCAGCGTTTCAGGGGGAGGATCCTCCTACAATGAGCAGTTCTTC; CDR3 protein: CSVSGGGSSYNEQFF
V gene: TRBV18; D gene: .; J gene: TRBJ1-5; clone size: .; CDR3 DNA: TGTGCCAGCTCACCAACTCGACAAGATAGCAATCAGCCCCAGCATTTT; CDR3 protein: CASSPTRQDSNQPQHF